A single sample gave rise to the 19 T cell receptor beta chains below, sequenced in a study of OX40 agonist ivuxolimab in advanced cancers. Clones were read by immunoSEQ multiplex PCR, and TCRdb kept only the in-frame ones, dropping some. The sample yields roughly 55,000 clones, more than 75% seen once. The specimen comprised CD4+ or CD8+ T cells sorted from blood, sampled in a trial of the OX40 agonist ivuxolimab. The receptors come from an adult with an advanced solid tumor such as melanoma, head and neck, liver or kidney cancer.

This chain uses TRBV13 with TRBJ2-1; D possibly corresponds to TRBD1 (6 bases). Germline CDR1 PRHDT, CDR2 FYEKMQ (reference sequence). Trimming cost V 4 bases and J 4 bases, with 11 bases left between them. This CDR3 contains 14 residues. CDR3 in amino acids: CASSSDRRYNEQFF. CDR3 DNA sequence: TGTGCCAGCAGCTCCGACAGGAGATACAATGAGCAGTTCTTC.

The J gene is TRBJ1-2, the V gene TRBV15; TRBD1 matches 9 bases. The germline V gene has CDR1 LNHNV and CDR2 YYDKDF (reference sequence). The V gene end was trimmed by 4 bases and the J gene end by 4 bases; junction bases not matched to a gene: 7. The CDR3 has 15 residues. Here the CDR3 reads CATSTPTGGSYGYTF. In nucleotides, the CDR3 is TGTGCCACCAGCACCCCAACAGGGGGCTCCTATGGCTACACCTTC.

This rearrangement joins TRBV7-2 to TRBJ1-1; no reliable D call. This CDR3 comprises 11 residues. Germline values: CDR1 SGHTA, CDR2 FQGNSA. The V gene lost 0 bases and the J gene lost 4 bases, with 0 bases spanning the gap. CDR3: CASSLATEAFF. CDR3 sequence (DNA): TGTGCCAGCAGCTTAGCCACTGAAGCTTTCTTT.

This sequence joins TRBV25-1 and TRBJ2-2, with 13 bases aligning to TRBD2. The germline CDR1 and CDR2 sequences are MGHDK and SYGVNS. The CDR3 extends over 17 amino acids. Losses at the gene ends were 7 bases for V and 3 bases for J; bases not matched to a gene: 8. The CDR3 is CASIDLGTSGDTGELFF. CDR3 in DNA: TGTGCCAGCATTGACCTCGGGACTAGCGGGGACACCGGGGAGCTGTTTTTT.

Only a few counts were recorded for this clone. The chain combines TRBV2 with TRBJ2-1; 7 nucleotides agree with TRBD2. V was pared by 6 bases and J by 3 bases, with 11 bases of the junction left unmatched. The CDR3 is 16 residues long. Germline CDR1 is SNHLY and CDR2 is FYNNEI. The CDR3 sequence: CASSPEGAGNYNEQFF. CDR3 nucleotide sequence: TGTGCCAGCAGCCCCGAAGGAGCGGGGAACTACAATGAGCAGTTCTTC.

The chain uses TRBV5-6 and TRBJ1-1, with a possible D match to TRBD1 (5 bases). The V gene lost 2 bases and the J gene lost 8 bases, with 16 bases spanning the gap. The CDR3 covers 14 residues. The germline gives CDR1 SGHDT, CDR2 YYEEEE. In nucleotides, the CDR3 is TGTGCCAGCAGCTTTGTCGGGACTTTTTTAGAAGCTTTCTTT. This gives the protein CASSFVGTFLEAFF.

The V call is TRBV7-9, the J call TRBJ1-3, with D possibly TRBD1 on 5 matching bases. The CDR3 contains 14 residues. Trimming shortened V by 5 bases and J by 2 bases, and 10 bases separated the two germline ends. The germline CDR1 and CDR2 sequences are SEHNR and FQNEAQ (reference sequence). This CDR3 reads CASSGAGAGNTIYF. CDR3 nucleotides: TGTGCCAGCAGCGGCGCGGGGGCTGGAAACACCATATATTTT.

The V gene is TRBV4-1, the J gene TRBJ1-1; 7 positions match TRBD1. J lost 3 bases, V lost 6 bases, and 4 bases had no gene match. Germline assignment: CDR1 MGHRA and CDR2 YSYEKL. This CDR3 contains 13 residues. CDR3 residues: CASRDRRYTEAFF. The CDR3 DNA reads TGCGCCAGCAGGGACAGGCGATACACTGAAGCTTTCTTT.

V gene TRBV9 combines with J gene TRBJ1-2; no clear D. Per the germline V gene, CDR1 is SGDLS and CDR2 is YYNGEE. The V end was cut by 6 bases, the J end by 0 bases, with 9 bases between. The CDR3 covers 13 residues. DNA of the CDR3: TGTGCCAGCACCCAGGTCACTAACTATGGCTACACCTTC. Translated: CASTQVTNYGYTF.

The genes are TRBV13 and TRBJ2-5; possibly TRBD1 for D (5 bases). The CDR3 loop spans 14 amino acids. V was cut by 4 bases and J by 1 base, with 10 bases left in between. The germline gives CDR1 PRHDT, CDR2 FYEKMQ (reference sequence). DNA of the CDR3: TGTGCCAGCAGCTCTAGACAGTTCCAAGAGACCCAGTACTTC. Its translation is CASSSRQFQETQYF.

The genes are TRBV9 and TRBJ1-2, with D unclear. Trimming took 0 bases from V and 11 from J, leaving 14 bases between them. The germline gives CDR1 SGDLS, CDR2 YYNGEE. CDR3 length equals 13 residues. Here the CDR3 DNA reads TGTGCCAGCAGCGTAGTTTCGGGTTTTCAGTACACCTTC. It specifies CASSVVSGFQYTF. The whole variable domain, filled in from reference TRBV9 and TRBJ1-2, reads DSGVTQTPKHLITATGQRVTLRCSPRSGDLSVYWYQQSLDQGLQFLIQYYNGEERAKGNILERFSAQQFPDLHSELNLSSLELGDSALYFCASSVVSGFQYTFGSGTRLTVV.

CDR3 DNA: TGTGCCACCAGCAGGGACAGGGGGCTACACAATGAGCAGTTCTTC. This sequence encodes CATSRDRGLHNEQFF. V and J are TRBV15 and TRBJ2-1; 11 bases fit TRBD1. The germline V gene has CDR1 LNHNV and CDR2 YYDKDF (reference sequence). The CDR3 consists of 15 residues. The V and J ends lost 3 bases and 5 bases, in that order; junction bases with no gene match: 3.

V is TRBV5-1 and J is TRBJ2-7; D is ambiguous. The CDR3 consists of 14 residues. Per germline, CDR1 SGHRS and CDR2 YFSETQ. V was shortened by 8 bases and J by 2 bases, with 17 bases between the two germline ends. DNA of the CDR3: TGCGCCAGTTCCCTTCCGGGCCAACCCTACGAGCAGTACTTC. Its protein is CASSLPGQPYEQYF.

This rearrangement joins TRBV29-1 to TRBJ2-1, with TRBD2 matching over 9 bases. The CDR3 has 17 residues. Germline loops: CDR1 SQVTM, CDR2 ANQGSEA. With V trimmed by 0 bases and J by 2 bases, 8 bases remained unmatched. CDR3 sequence (DNA): TGCAGCGTTGAAGACGAGGATAGCGGGGGCCCCTACAATGAGCAGTTCTTC. Protein sequence: CSVEDEDSGGPYNEQFF.

The genes are TRBV4-3 and TRBJ2-4, with D unclear. The germline CDR1 and CDR2 sequences are LGHNA and YSLEER. Trimming took off 5 bases at V and 0 bases at J, with 8 bases between the two ends. The CDR3 runs 14 residues. CDR3 nucleotide sequence: TGCGCCAGCAGCGGCGGTCTAGCCAAAAACATTCAGTACTTC. Amino acids: CASSGGLAKNIQYF.

V is TRBV6-5 and J is TRBJ1-1, with D maybe TRBD1 (5 bases). V dropped 0 bases and J dropped 5 bases, with 13 bases sitting between them. Per the germline V gene, CDR1 is MNHEY and CDR2 is SVGAGI. This CDR3 spans 15 amino acids. The CDR3 region is CASSYSRAGGTEAFF. The CDR3 DNA is TGTGCCAGCAGTTACTCGAGGGCGGGGGGGACTGAAGCTTTCTTT.

This chain uses TRBV27 with TRBJ1-3; the D is unclear. From germline, CDR1 is MNHEY and CDR2 SMNVEV (reference sequence). The ends were cut back, 8 bases at V and 4 bases at J, with 24 bases in the middle. This CDR3 is 17 amino acids long. The chain's CDR3 is CASGWDSGRGDGNTIYF. The CDR3 bases are TGTGCCAGCGGCTGGGATTCTGGGCGAGGAGACGGAAACACCATATATTTT.

The V call is TRBV13, the J call TRBJ2-7; no clear D gene. Germline V lookup: CDR1 PRHDT, CDR2 FYEKMQ (reference sequence). This CDR3 is built from 14 residues. The V and J ends lost 1 base and 11 bases respectively, with 18 bases between them. DNA of the CDR3: TGTGCCAGCAGCTTAGAGTCCGATCCTAGGAGTGAGTACTTC. This codes for CASSLESDPRSEYF.

This clone turned up a few times. The chain links TRBV4-3 to TRBJ2-1, with a possible D match to TRBD1 (6 bases). The germline gives CDR1 LGHNA, CDR2 YSLEER. Trimming left V 0 bases short and J 6 bases short, with 21 bases between. The CDR3 has 18 residues. The CDR3 region has the DNA TGCGCCAGCAGCCAAGACCCCCCCTGGGGGCTTTTGACCAATGAGCAGTTCTTC. Protein product: CASSQDPPWGLLTNEQFF.